This TCR beta chain comes out of a study of CD8+ T cells in alopecia areata (dated 2018 in TCRdb). With regard to the full study: To study T cell clonal expansion in alopecia areata, the researchers applied high-throughput TCRbeta sequencing to both the C3H/HeJ mouse model and human patients. On the human side, TCRbeta sequencing was run on scalp tissue and on sorted CD4+ and CD8+ peripheral blood T cells from healthy controls and from alopecia areata patients with either patchy or totalis/universalis disease. immunoSEQ multiplex PCR using 35 Vbeta forward primers and 13 Jbeta reverse primers was used to amplify TCRbeta CDR3 regions. Scalp clonality was compared among normal scalp (n=4), patchy alopecia areata scalp (n=8), and alopecia totalis/universalis scalp (n=8). RNA came from the PAXgene miRNA kit for fixed scalp, the miRNeasy kit for PBMCs, and the RNeasy kit for mouse skin. The full study reports these points: Higher clonality and more expanded CD8+ clones were observed in lesional scalp than in normal scalp, particularly in alopecia totalis/universalis, a finding suggestive of antigenic drive. Resident alphabeta T cells in normal human skin are also sequenced, complicating scalp TCR repertoire analysis, unlike mouse skin dominated by gammadelta T cells. Shared TCR sequences between patients were less evident than in mice, which may be partly attributable to HLA diversity in the patient population.

This clone was seen more than once but under ten times. This receptor's antigen is unknown. No much larger clone exists at a distance of one base, and base qualities are not known. Relative to germline, V is 5 bases shorter and J is 2 bases shorter, with 17 bases between their ends. From cysteine to phenylalanine, the CDR3 is 16 amino acids long. The only DNA kept is the CDR3, 48 bases in frame from the first base. Sequences SGHTA (CDR1) and FQGTGA (CDR2) are obtained from the germline V gene. The library relied on the immunoSEQ multiplex PCR assay. RNA was extracted from all samples and reverse transcribed into cDNA, which served as template for TCR sequencing. First-strand cDNA was synthesized using SuperScript III with a 2:1 mix of oligo-dT and random hexamers. A synthetic immune receptor repertoire was used to measure amplification bias, and any remaining bias was corrected computationally. The authors' pipeline ran thus. Raw reads were preprocessed for error removal, and CDR3 was defined according to IMGT conventions as running from the conserved cysteine to phenylalanine. Clonality was computed as 1 minus the Shannon entropy, with the entropy normalized by log2 of the number of productive unique TCRs. Whether scalp clones were CD4 or CD8 was inferred by matching scalp TCRbeta sequences against CD4 and CD8 repertoires sorted from blood. TCRdb mirrors the immuneACCESS table, restricted to in-frame sequences. Some clones are absent from its copies; in checked studies, under half trace to an unresolved V gene, and the reason for the others is unknown. The V and J calls and clone size were taken over from that table, and D and trimming were inferred from the DNA. The table for this sample lists some 110,000 clones; around 61% of them were counted only once. The ten most abundant clones make up around 3% of the sample.

After PBMCs were isolated by density centrifugation and stained for CD3, CD4 and CD8, a FACSAria was used to sort CD4+ and CD8+ T cells. Unaffected controls provided scalp biopsies and blood samples. The sequence came from a human donor in good health. The V and J segments used are TRBV7-3 and TRBJ2-3, with a weak D call of TRBD1 (6 bases match). Input material: CD4+ T cells sorted from blood. The CDR3 is CASSLQGRTDTDTQYF. The DNA sequence follows: TGTGCCAGCAGCCTCCAAGGGCGGACAGACACAGATACGCAGTATTTT. With the rest looked up from the reference TRBV7-3 and TRBJ2-3 genes rather than sequenced, the full variable domain is GAGVSQTPSNKVTEKGKYVELRCDPISGHTALYWYRQSLGQGPEFLIYFQGTGAADDSGLPNDRFFAVRPEGSVSTLKIQRTERGDSAVYLCASSLQGRTDTDTQYFGPGTRLTVL.